The TCR beta chain under discussion was sequenced for a study of blood T cell repertoires in COVID-19. Only a few counts were recorded for this clone. Clones were read by immunoSEQ multiplex PCR, and TCRdb kept only the in-frame ones, dropping some. This table holds roughly 290,000 clones, just under 85% found once. CDR1 and CDR2 (germline): DFQATT, SNEGSKA (reference sequence). The V gene end was trimmed by 3 bases and the J gene end by 7 bases; junction bases not matched to a gene: 5. CDR3 size: 14 residues. The receptor was derived from a woman between 50 and 59 years old with active or convalescent COVID-19. The sequencing input was peripheral blood. The V gene is TRBV20-1, the J gene TRBJ2-1; 11 nucleotides align to TRBD2. CDR3 nucleotide sequence: TGCAGTGCTAGTCTACTAGCGGGAGTGAATGAGCAGTTCTTC. Translating gives CSASLLAGVNEQFF.